This T cell receptor beta chain was sequenced during a study of T cell repertoires in ileal Crohn's disease. Study information: Operated complications were stricturing disease (61%) and penetrating disease (around 39%).

A note on this clone: One end of the junction varies from germline; a read error may be responsible.

The data were produced by immunoSEQ multiplex PCR, yet TCRdb's version contains in-frame clones alone and is incomplete. In the table there are tens of thousands of clones, about three quarters of which are singletons. The CDR3 is made up of 12 amino acids. CDR1 is MNHEY, CDR2 SVGAGI, per germline. The rearrangement joins TRBV6-5 to TRBJ1-2; no definite D call. This TCR was sampled from an adult with Crohn's disease. Specimen: ileal tissue. CDR3 sequence reads: CAGSRPGDGYTF. For the CDR3, the DNA is TGTGCCGGCAGTCGACCGGGAGACGGCTACACCTTC.